This T cell receptor (beta chain) was recovered during a study of blood T cell repertoires in COVID-19. V was clipped by 3 bases and J by 3 bases, with 12 bases between them. Germline assignment: CDR1 SQVTM and CDR2 ANQGSEA. This CDR3 is 14 amino acids long. Original processing notes: Cell counts per sample came from amplifying reference gene primers. Using immunoSEQ multiplex PCR, the repertoire was profiled, and TCRdb retains in-frame clones only, with some absent. V and J calls and clone size are given by that table; D and trimming were obtained from the DNA. The sample has roughly 230,000 clones; roughly nine tenths are singletons.

The chain links TRBV29-1 to TRBJ2-1, with D perhaps TRBD2 (6 bases). The origin of this receptor is a woman aged 40 to 49 who had recovered from COVID-19. Sequences were obtained from peripheral blood. Here the CDR3 reads CSVEASGGYNEQFF. The CDR3 nucleotides read TGCAGCGTTGAGGCGTCCGGGGGCTACAATGAGCAGTTCTTC.